The sequence of this T cell receptor (beta chain) was determined in a study of molecular identifiers for immune sequencing clone quantification. Study in general: Replicate experiments took RNA from around 18,000 or 91,000 naive CD8 cells, divided it five ways and sequenced four.

This clonotype was seen only a few times. The antigen is undetermined. Study-level results: Detectable among about a million naive cells, according to reports, was Jurkat TCR RNA spiked in from one cell.

V dropped 2 bases and J dropped 6 bases, with 7 bases sitting between them. Germline CDR1 MNHEY, CDR2 SVGAGI. The CDR3 spans 13 residues. TCRdb re-analysed the PCR reads in MiXCR, keeping a single row per CDR3 protein. The repertoire has hundreds of thousands of distinct CDR3 sequences, roughly 24% of them found once; the top ten carry around 0.7%. Material: naive CD8+ T cells from blood, with Jurkat cell RNA spiked in. Regarding subset: FACS-sorted CD8+CD4-CCR7+CD45RA+ naive T cells. This clonotype originated in a human donor in good health. Some libraries in this study had Jurkat cell RNA spiked in. The J gene is TRBJ2-2, the V gene TRBV6-5, with D unresolved. The CDR3, as DNA: TGTGCCAGCAGTTACGGGCCACCCGGGGAGCTGTTTTTT. It yields the protein CASSYGPPGELFF.